A selection of T cell receptor beta chains follows, all from one sample in a study of blood T cell repertoires in COVID-19. TCRdb's table, derived via immunoSEQ multiplex PCR, lists solely in-frame clones and lacks some. The table includes over 130,000 clones, under 90% detected once. Input material: PBMCs or T cells enriched from blood (not recorded which). The source of these receptors is a man aged 50-59 years in a cohort exposed to, infected with or recovered from COVID-19 (not recorded which). The CDR3 runs from the conserved cysteine through the conserved F or W. A D gene is named only where the DNA matches it firmly. Size values are once, few and many counts, or a class for expanded clones, and some rows have none.

cdr3_aa | cdr3_nt | v_call | d_call | j_call | cdr3_length | clone_size
CASSYDRGAEQYF | TGTGCCAGCAGTTATGACAGGGGAGCCGAGCAGTACTTC | TRBV6-2/TRBV6-3 | TRBD1 | TRBJ2-7 | 13 | NA
CASSESLAGGTGNEQFF | TGTGCCAGCAGTGAAAGCCTAGCGGGAGGTACGGGGAATGAGCAGTTCTTC | TRBV6-1 | TRBD2 | TRBJ2-1 | 17 | NA
CAWSLAGWSSYNEQFF | TGTGCCTGGAGTCTAGCGGGATGGAGCTCCTACAATGAGCAGTTCTTC | TRBV30 | TRBD2 | TRBJ2-1 | 16 | few
CAWSVRDRTSYEQYF | TGTGCCTGGAGTGTACGGGACAGAACCTCCTACGAGCAGTACTTC | TRBV30 | TRBD1 | TRBJ2-7 | 15 | NA
CAWSGGGLQPQHF | TGTGCCTGGAGTGGGGGGGGGCTTCAGCCCCAGCATTTT | TRBV30 | NA | TRBJ1-5 | 13 | once
CASSYARGTEAFF | TGTGCCAGCTCGTATGCGCGGGGCACTGAAGCTTTCTTT | TRBV27 | NA | TRBJ1-1 | 13 | NA
CASSPGTSGANTGELFF | TGTGCCAGCAGTCCCGGGACTAGCGGGGCGAACACCGGGGAGCTGTTTTTT | TRBV6-4 | TRBD2 | TRBJ2-2 | 17 | NA
CASSGDSYEQYF | TGCGCCAGCAGCGGCGACAGCTACGAGCAGTACTTC | TRBV5-1 | NA | TRBJ2-7 | 12 | NA
CASSPGQGLITDTQYF | TGTGCCAGCAGTCCGGGACAGGGGCTTATCACAGATACGCAGTATTTT | TRBV28 | TRBD1 | TRBJ2-3 | 16 | NA
CASSLASVSTDTQYF | TGTGCCAGCAGCTTAGCTAGCGTCAGCACAGATACGCAGTATTTT | TRBV7-8 | NA | TRBJ2-3 | 15 | NA
CASSRTGGRATNEQFF | TGTGCCAGCAGTCGGACTGGCGGGAGGGCTACAAATGAGCAGTTCTTC | TRBV6-4 | TRBD2 | TRBJ2-1 | 16 | NA
CSASPGDPLYGYTF | TGCAGCGCGTCCCCGGGGGATCCCCTCTATGGCTACACCTTC | TRBV29-1 | NA | TRBJ1-2 | 14 | NA
CASSQTGVTGELFF | TGTGCCAGCAGTCAAACAGGGGTAACCGGGGAGCTGTTTTTT | TRBV7-9 | TRBD1 | TRBJ2-2 | 14 | NA
CASPDRWGYQETQYF | TGTGCCAGCCCCGACAGGTGGGGTTACCAAGAGACCCAGTACTTC | TRBV5-8 | NA | TRBJ2-5 | 15 | NA
CASSGRDTDSNQPQHF | TGTGCCAGCAGTGGTCGGGACACCGATAGCAATCAGCCCCAGCATTTT | TRBV6-1 | NA | TRBJ1-5 | 16 | once
CASGSGSTNEKLFF | TGCGCCAGCGGCTCAGGGTCAACTAATGAAAAACTGTTTTTT | TRBV5-1 | NA | TRBJ1-4 | 14 | NA
CASSPREGRGEQYF | TGTGCCAGCAGCCCCCGGGAAGGGCGGGGCGAGCAGTACTTC | TRBV9 | NA | TRBJ2-7 | 14 | NA
CASSEKLNTEAFF | TGTGCCAGCAGTGAAAAGCTGAACACTGAAGCTTTCTTT | TRBV25-1 | NA | TRBJ1-1 | 13 | few
CASSYGGIDEKLFF | TGTGCCAGCAGTTACGGGGGGATAGATGAAAAACTGTTTTTT | TRBV6-5 | NA | TRBJ1-4 | 14 | NA
CASSLGQPPWAFF | TGTGCCAGCAGTTTGGGACAGCCTCCTTGGGCTTTCTTT | TRBV28 | TRBD1 | TRBJ1-1 | 13 | once
CASSQSSLPGYNEQFF | TGTGCCAGCAGCCAATCGTCGCTTCCAGGTTACAATGAGCAGTTCTTC | TRBV3-1/TRBV3-2 | NA | TRBJ2-1 | 16 | NA
CASSLGGSTDTQYF | TGCGCCAGCAGCCTCGGGGGGTCCACAGATACGCAGTATTTT | TRBV5-1 | TRBD2 | TRBJ2-3 | 14 | NA
CASSISMGHKETQYF | TGTGCCAGTAGTATAAGCATGGGGCATAAGGAGACCCAGTACTTC | TRBV19 | NA | TRBJ2-5 | 15 | NA
CASRAAGRPQHF | TGTGCCAGCAGGGCAGCGGGGCGGCCCCAGCATTTT | TRBV5-8 | NA | TRBJ1-5 | 12 | NA
CASSPKGTPAGEKLFF | TGTGCCAGCTCACCAAAAGGGACACCGGCGGGTGAAAAACTGTTTTTT | TRBV18 | NA | TRBJ1-4 | 16 | NA
CASRSSGMNTEAFF | TGTGCCAGCCGGTCGTCAGGCATGAACACTGAAGCTTTCTTT | TRBV27 | NA | TRBJ1-1 | 14 | NA
CASSQVDRTYEQYF | TGCGCCAGCAGCCAAGTAGACAGGACCTACGAGCAGTACTTC | TRBV4-3 | NA | TRBJ2-7 | 14 | NA
CASSVPGLAGANEQFF | TGTGCCAGCAGCGTTCCGGGACTAGCGGGAGCCAATGAGCAGTTCTTC | TRBV3-1/TRBV3-2 | TRBD2 | TRBJ2-1 | 16 | NA
CASSSGQSKETQYF | TGTGCCAGCAGCTCGGGACAGTCGAAGGAGACCCAGTACTTC | TRBV28 | TRBD1 | TRBJ2-5 | 14 | NA
CASRESRTPRWYSPLHF | TGTGCCAGCAGGGAGTCCCGGACACCAAGGTGGTATTCACCCCTCCACTTT | TRBV25-1 | NA | TRBJ1-6 | 17 | NA
CASTGSSYEQYF | TGTGCCAGCACGGGGTCCTCCTACGAGCAGTACTTC | TRBV2 | NA | TRBJ2-7 | 12 | NA
CASSQGGLAGGETQYF | TGCGCCAGCAGCCAAGGGGGACTAGCGGGAGGTGAGACCCAGTACTTC | TRBV4-1 | TRBD2 | TRBJ2-5 | 16 | NA
CASSSVRQGIRGYTF | TGTGCCAGCAGTTCCGTTCGACAGGGAATACGTGGCTACACCTTC | TRBV6-6 | TRBD1 | TRBJ1-2 | 15 | once
CASSENSQAYEQYF | TGTGCCAGCAGTGAAAATAGTCAGGCCTACGAGCAGTACTTC | TRBV2 | NA | TRBJ2-7 | 14 | NA
CASSQDRGRSGETQYF | TGTGCCAGCAGCCAAGACAGGGGGCGGTCAGGAGAGACCCAGTACTTC | TRBV3-1/TRBV3-2 | TRBD1 | TRBJ2-5 | 16 | NA
CASSRLGTENTEAFF | TGTGCCAGCAGTCGCCTCGGGACAGAGAACACTGAAGCTTTCTTT | TRBV25-1 | TRBD1 | TRBJ1-1 | 15 | NA
CASSLGDRGNQPQHF | TGTGCCAGCTCCTTAGGGGACAGGGGGAATCAGCCCCAGCATTTT | TRBV9 | TRBD1 | TRBJ1-5 | 15 | once
CASSFGTTVEAFF | TGTGCCAGCAGCTTCGGCACAACAGTTGAAGCTTTCTTT | TRBV7-9 | NA | TRBJ1-1 | 13 | NA
CASSSGTSASYEQYF | TGTGCCAGCAGCAGCGGGACTAGCGCTTCCTACGAGCAGTACTTC | TRBV3-1/TRBV3-2 | TRBD2 | TRBJ2-7 | 15 | NA
CASSQSRDAQRTDTQYF | TGCGCCAGCAGCCAGTCGCGGGACGCACAACGCACAGATACGCAGTATTTT | TRBV4-3 | NA | TRBJ2-3 | 17 | once
CASSVNRGQEAFF | TGTGCCAGCAGCGTAAACAGGGGCCAGGAAGCTTTCTTT | TRBV14 | TRBD1 | TRBJ1-1 | 13 | NA
CASSDSSYNSPLHF | TGTGCCAGCAGCGACTCCTCGTATAATTCACCCCTCCACTTT | TRBV9 | NA | TRBJ1-6 | 14 | NA
CASSEGQAGNTIYF | TGTGCCAGCTCAGAGGGACAGGCTGGAAACACCATATATTTT | TRBV18 | TRBD1 | TRBJ1-3 | 14 | NA
CASSLVTGDTQYF | TGTGCCAGCAGCTTAGTTACGGGGGATACGCAGTATTTT | TRBV7-8 | NA | TRBJ2-3 | 13 | NA
CATSLDRGAYGYTF | TGTGCCACCAGCTTGGACAGGGGGGCCTATGGCTACACCTTC | TRBV15 | TRBD1 | TRBJ1-2 | 14 | NA
CASRLRPSGGANEQYF | TGCGCCAGCAGGCTTAGACCTAGCGGGGGGGCGAACGAGCAGTACTTC | TRBV4-3 | TRBD2 | TRBJ2-7 | 16 | NA
CASSLVLAAYNEQFF | TGCGCCAGCAGCTTGGTCCTAGCGGCCTACAATGAGCAGTTCTTC | TRBV5-1 | TRBD2 | TRBJ2-1 | 15 | NA
CASSLTGNTEAFF | TGTGCCAGCAGCTTGACAGGGAACACTGAAGCTTTCTTT | TRBV7-9 | NA | TRBJ1-1 | 13 | NA
CASSVAASGYTRTGELFF | TGTGCCAGCAGCGTAGCCGCCAGCGGGTATACCCGCACCGGGGAGCTGTTTTTT | TRBV9 | NA | TRBJ2-2 | 18 | NA
CASSLRVLGASYNEQFF | TGTGCCAGCAGCTTACGAGTTCTGGGGGCCTCCTACAATGAGCAGTTCTTC | TRBV11-3 | NA | TRBJ2-1 | 17 | NA
CASRYRDRASSYNSPLHF | TGTGCCAGCAGATACCGGGACAGGGCCAGCTCCTATAATTCACCCCTCCACTTT | TRBV5-7 | TRBD1 | TRBJ1-6 | 18 | NA
CASSPPGWEYNEKLFF | TGTGCCAGTAGTCCGCCCGGGTGGGAGTATAATGAAAAACTGTTTTTT | TRBV19 | NA | TRBJ1-4 | 16 | once
CATSSGPGQAFYEQYF | TGTGCCACCAGCAGTGGACCGGGACAGGCATTCTACGAGCAGTACTTC | TRBV15 | TRBD1 | TRBJ2-7 | 16 | NA